The clone carrying this T cell receptor beta chain was seen once. Its matching antigen is unknown. Germline V lookup: CDR1 MNHEY, CDR2 SVGAGI. V dropped 6 bases and J dropped 6 bases, with 11 bases sitting between them. This CDR3 is 12 amino acids long. These data come from a study of T cells in narcolepsy. The protocol was immunoSEQ multiplex PCR, while the TCRdb copy is restricted to in-frame clones and leaves out a portion. The sample lists 27,000 or so clones, approximately 89% seen once, with 0.9% to 1.2% in the top ten. Study-wide results and limits: Blood of same and different patients, but not healthy controls, reportedly held recurring autoreactive clonotypes. HCRT-specific and TRIB2-specific autoreactive clonotypes appeared among same-patient CSF and blood CD4+ clonotypes.

The source is a human donor with narcolepsy. The sequencing input was CD45RA- memory CD4+ T cells from PBMCs. The V gene is TRBV6-5, the J gene TRBJ1-1, with D possibly matching TRBD1 (6 bases). CDR3 sequence (DNA): TGTGCCAGCAGACGGGACACCTCTGAAGCTTTCTTT. Encoded protein: CASRRDTSEAFF.